The rows below give T cell receptor beta chains drawn from one sample of a study of sequential checkpoint blockade in melanoma. Sequenced by immunoSEQ multiplex PCR; TCRdb stores in-frame clones only, minus some. The table lists under 2,000 clones, 20% to 25% of them singletons. Specimen: tumor tissue (inferred from file names), collected from a patient given nivolumab and ipilimumab in sequence. These receptors were obtained from a human donor with melanoma. Each CDR3 is given with its conserved first and last residue. Each record gives: clone size, V gene, D gene, J gene, CDR3 protein, CDR3 DNA. A D gene is named only where the DNA matches it firmly. A clone size is listed for some rows: how often the clone was seen (once, few, many), or a class if it is expanded.

medium-sized	TRBV11-3	TRBD1	TRBJ1-5	CASSTQGLGNQPQHF	TGTGCCAGCAGCACACAGGGGCTTGGCAATCAGCCCCAGCATTTT
few	TRBV6-8	NA	TRBJ2-7	CASRVIQRGSYEQYF	TGTGCCAGCAGAGTTATACAGAGGGGCTCCTACGAGCAGTACTTC
few	TRBV5-1	NA	TRBJ2-7	CASTHLQGSTYEQYF	TGCGCCAGCACCCATCTCCAGGGATCTACCTACGAGCAGTACTTC
few	TRBV9	NA	TRBJ2-3	CASSVDSTDTQYF	TGTGCCAGCAGCGTAGATAGCACAGATACGCAGTATTTT
few	TRBV23-1	NA	TRBJ1-4	CASSLIGSNEKLFF	TGCGCCAGCAGCCTGATCGGGAGTAATGAAAAACTGTTTTTT
few	TRBV6-1	NA	TRBJ2-1	CASSEALGVDEQFF	TGTGCCAGCAGTGAAGCGCTAGGGGTGGATGAGCAGTTCTTC
NA	TRBV18	NA	TRBJ1-2	CASSPLNGRGGYTF	TGTGCCAGCTCACCACTAAACGGCCGAGGAGGCTACACCTTC
NA	TRBV19	TRBD1	TRBJ1-2	CASSTGQGVVNYGYTF	TGTGCCAGTAGCACCGGACAGGGGGTTGTTAACTATGGCTACACCTTC
medium-sized	TRBV7-2	NA	TRBJ1-1	CASRSNMNTEAFF	TGTGCCTCCCGATCCAATATGAACACTGAAGCTTTCTTT
few	TRBV28	NA	TRBJ2-6	CASSYTIDSGANVLTF	TGTGCCAGCAGTTATACGATCGACTCTGGGGCCAACGTCCTGACTTTC
NA	TRBV11-3	NA	TRBJ1-1	CASSFGFTEAEAFF	TGTGCCAGCAGCTTCGGTTTTACTGAAGCTGAAGCTTTCTTT
NA	TRBV15	TRBD1	TRBJ1-1	CATSWTGGNTEAFF	TGTGCCACCAGCTGGACAGGGGGAAACACTGAAGCTTTCTTT
NA	TRBV10-2	NA	TRBJ1-5	CASRSYSNQPQHF	TGCGCCAGTCGAAGTTATAGCAATCAGCCCCAGCATTTT
medium-sized	TRBV11-3	NA	TRBJ2-7	CASSSTERSLAYEQYF	TGTGCCAGCAGCTCAACAGAGCGATCCTTGGCCTACGAGCAGTACTTC
NA	TRBV6-7	NA	TRBJ1-4	CASRLEGKLFF	TGTGCCAGCAGACTAGAAGGAAAACTGTTTTTT
large	TRBV11-3	NA	TRBJ2-6	CASSLTPFSGANVLTF	TGTGCCAGCAGCTTAACCCCCTTTTCCGGGGCCAACGTCCTGACTTTC
NA	TRBV11-3	NA	TRBJ1-4	CASSLMSTTNEKLFF	TGTGCCAGCAGCTTAATGAGTACAACTAATGAAAAACTGTTTTTT
NA	TRBV11-3	NA	TRBJ2-3	CASSLGIFQSTDTQYF	TGTGCCAGCAGCTTAGGGATTTTTCAGAGCACAGATACGCAGTATTTT
few	TRBV19	NA	TRBJ1-4	CASSIAGQRNEKLFF	TGTGCCAGTAGTATAGCCGGACAGCGTAATGAAAAACTGTTTTTT
NA	TRBV10-2	NA	TRBJ2-3	CASTLAPQDTQYF	TGCGCCAGCACCTTAGCCCCGCAGGATACGCAGTATTTT
NA	TRBV9	NA	TRBJ2-7	CASSLRESYEQYF	TGTGCCAGCAGTCTCAGGGAATCCTACGAGCAGTACTTC
NA	TRBV19	TRBD1	TRBJ1-2	CASSIGGQGAKFRGYTF	TGTGCCAGTAGTATCGGGGGACAGGGGGCGAAGTTCCGTGGCTACACCTTC
few	TRBV9	NA	TRBJ1-2	CASSEQTGNSNYGYTF	TGTGCCAGCAGTGAACAGACAGGAAATTCTAACTATGGCTACACCTTC
few	TRBV6-8	TRBD1	TRBJ1-1	CASSDSDRDEAFF	TGTGCCAGCAGTGACTCCGACAGGGATGAAGCTTTCTTT
few	TRBV28	NA	TRBJ1-2	CASSLIIWDYGYTF	TGTGCCAGCAGTTTAATTATTTGGGACTATGGCTACACCTTC
NA	TRBV10-3	NA	TRBJ2-5	CAISESLERVGETQYF	TGTGCCATCAGTGAGTCTCTGGAACGAGTCGGGGAGACCCAGTACTTC
few	TRBV30	TRBD1	TRBJ2-6	CAWMRDRVLSGANVLTF	TGTGCCTGGATGAGGGACAGGGTCCTATCTGGGGCCAACGTCCTGACTTTC
few	TRBV6-8	TRBD2	TRBJ2-1	CASRGELAGPNEQFF	TGTGCCAGCAGGGGGGAACTAGCGGGGCCCAATGAGCAGTTCTTC
medium-sized	TRBV4-1	NA	TRBJ1-1	CASSPRRGGTEAFF	TGCGCCAGCAGCCCCAGGAGGGGGGGGACTGAAGCTTTCTTT
few	TRBV6-8	NA	TRBJ2-2	CASSYRRGTGELFF	TGTGCCAGCAGTTACCGGAGGGGGACCGGGGAGCTGTTTTTT
NA	TRBV5-1	TRBD2	TRBJ2-3	CASSLPGTSGRRDTQYF	TGCGCCAGCAGCTTGCCGGGGACTAGCGGGAGAAGGGATACGCAGTATTTT
few	TRBV6-8	NA	TRBJ1-2	CAISGELATGYTF	TGTGCCATCAGCGGGGAGTTGGCGACTGGCTACACCTTC
NA	TRBV29-1	NA	TRBJ2-1	CSVTRRGGPSDNEQFF	TGCAGCGTCACACGGAGGGGGGGGCCTAGCGATAATGAGCAGTTCTTC
NA	TRBV4-1	NA	TRBJ2-7	CASSRDNEREWAYEQYF	TGCGCCAGCAGCCGGGACAATGAGAGGGAGTGGGCCTACGAGCAGTACTTC
NA	TRBV9	NA	TRBJ1-1	CASSETGTPGTEAFF	TGTGCCAGCAGTGAGACCGGGACCCCCGGCACTGAAGCTTTCTTT
NA	TRBV14	NA	TRBJ1-6	CASSHGPTGGGSPLHF	TGTGCCAGCAGCCACGGCCCCACCGGAGGGGGTTCACCCCTCCACTTT
NA	TRBV11-3	NA	TRBJ1-4	CASSSTANNEKLFF	TGTGCCAGCAGCTCGACAGCCAATAATGAAAAACTGTTTTTT
NA	TRBV29-1	NA	TRBJ2-5	CSVDHPVPPSKQGPVSSDQETQYF	TGCAGCGTTGATCACCCTGTGCCCCCCTCTAAACAGGGCCCGGTATCGAGTGACCAAGAGACCCAGTACTTC
few	TRBV18	NA	TRBJ2-7	CASSPQGQSSYEQYF	TGTGCCAGCTCACCACAGGGTCAAAGTTCCTACGAGCAGTACTTC
large	TRBV11-3	TRBD1	TRBJ1-1	CASSRGQVNTEAFF	TGTGCCAGCAGTAGGGGACAGGTGAACACTGAAGCTTTCTTT
NA	TRBV19	NA	TRBJ1-5	CASSGGIKQPQHF	TGTGCCAGTAGTGGTGGGATAAAGCAGCCCCAGCATTTT
medium-sized	TRBV11-3	NA	TRBJ2-3	CASSLSLAVGSDTQYF	TGTGCCAGCAGCTTGAGCCTCGCGGTGGGGTCAGATACGCAGTATTTT
medium-sized	TRBV6-8	NA	TRBJ2-7	CASSYMRGGGDYEQYF	TGTGCCAGCAGTTATATGCGCGGAGGGGGCGACTACGAGCAGTACTTC
few	TRBV28	TRBD1	TRBJ1-4	CASRRQGAASVNEKLFF	TGTGCCAGCAGGCGACAGGGGGCTGCGTCGGTTAATGAAAAACTGTTTTTT
NA	TRBV6-8	NA	TRBJ2-7	CACAPSANYEQYF	TGTGCCTGCGCACCCAGTGCGAACTACGAGCAGTACTTC
few	TRBV29-1	NA	TRBJ1-2	CSVGTRRAEVGYTF	TGCAGCGTTGGGACCAGAAGGGCCGAAGTTGGCTACACCTTC
NA	TRBV30	NA	TRBJ1-2	CAWAGTSYGYTF	TGTGCCTGGGCCGGGACCTCCTATGGCTACACCTTC
few	TRBV11-3	NA	TRBJ1-5	CASSLGTASNQPQHF	TGTGCCAGCAGCTTAGGGACGGCCAGCAATCAGCCCCAGCATTTT
large	TRBV4-1	TRBD1	TRBJ2-2	CASSPFLGQGAVTGELFF	TGCGCCAGCAGCCCCTTTTTGGGACAGGGGGCAGTCACCGGGGAGCTGTTTTTT